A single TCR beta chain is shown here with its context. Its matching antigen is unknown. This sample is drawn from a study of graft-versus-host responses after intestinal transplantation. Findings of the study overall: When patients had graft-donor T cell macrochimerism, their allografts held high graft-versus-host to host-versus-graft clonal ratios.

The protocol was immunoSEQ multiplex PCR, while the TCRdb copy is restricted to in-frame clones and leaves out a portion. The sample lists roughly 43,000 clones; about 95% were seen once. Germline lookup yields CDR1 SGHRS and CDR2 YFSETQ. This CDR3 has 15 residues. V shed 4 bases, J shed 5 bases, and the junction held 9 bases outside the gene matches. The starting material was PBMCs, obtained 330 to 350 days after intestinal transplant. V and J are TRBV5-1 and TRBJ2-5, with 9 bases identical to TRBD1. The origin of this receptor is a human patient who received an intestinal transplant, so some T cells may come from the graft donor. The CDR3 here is CASSPWDGQGETQYF. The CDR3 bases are TGCGCCAGCAGCCCCTGGGATGGACAGGGGGAGACCCAGTACTTC.